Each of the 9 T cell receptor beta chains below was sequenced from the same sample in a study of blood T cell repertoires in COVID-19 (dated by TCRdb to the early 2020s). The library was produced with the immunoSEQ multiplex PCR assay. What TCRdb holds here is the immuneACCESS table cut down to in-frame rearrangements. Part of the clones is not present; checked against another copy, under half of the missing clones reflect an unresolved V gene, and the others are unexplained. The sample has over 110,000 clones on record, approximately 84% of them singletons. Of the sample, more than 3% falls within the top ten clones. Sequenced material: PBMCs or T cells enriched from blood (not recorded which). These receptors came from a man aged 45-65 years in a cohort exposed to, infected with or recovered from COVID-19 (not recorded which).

The CDR3 is CAISESTANEKLFF. The CDR3 nucleotides read TGTGCCATCAGTGAGTCAACAGCTAATGAAAAACTGTTTTTT. The gene calls are TRBV10-3 and TRBJ1-4; D ambiguous. Trimming removed 0 bases from V and 3 bases from J, with 5 bases in between. This CDR3 has 14 residues. CDR1 and CDR2 (germline): ENHRY, SYGVKD.

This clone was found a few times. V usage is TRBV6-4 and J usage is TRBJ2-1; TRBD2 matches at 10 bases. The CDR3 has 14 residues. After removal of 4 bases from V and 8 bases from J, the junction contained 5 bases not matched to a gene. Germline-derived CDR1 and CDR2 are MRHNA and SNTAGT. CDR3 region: CASSVLAGVDEQFF. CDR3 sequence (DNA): TGTGCCAGCAGTGTGCTAGCGGGAGTTGATGAGCAGTTCTTC.

The CDR3 bases are TGTGCCACGGCCCGGGGGAATTCACCCCTCCACTTT. As protein: CATARGNSPLHF. The chain joins TRBV6-5 to TRBJ1-6; possible D gene TRBD1, 5 bases. Between the trimmed V and J ends, which lost 10 bases and 7 bases, there was a span of 11 bases. The germline gives CDR1 MNHEY, CDR2 SVGAGI. CDR3 length: 12 residues.

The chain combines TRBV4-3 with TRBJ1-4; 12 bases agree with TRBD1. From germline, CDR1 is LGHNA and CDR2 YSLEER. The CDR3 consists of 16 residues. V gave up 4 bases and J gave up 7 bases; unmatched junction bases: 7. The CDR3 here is CASSPPPGQGAEKLFF. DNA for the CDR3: TGCGCCAGCAGCCCACCTCCGGGACAGGGGGCTGAAAAACTGTTTTTT.

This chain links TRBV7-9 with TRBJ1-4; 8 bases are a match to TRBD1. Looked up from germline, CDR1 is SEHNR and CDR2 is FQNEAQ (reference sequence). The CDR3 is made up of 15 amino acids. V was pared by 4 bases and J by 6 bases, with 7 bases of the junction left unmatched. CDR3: CASSSDRDLHEKLFF. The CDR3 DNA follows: TGTGCCAGCAGCTCGGACAGGGACCTTCATGAAAAACTGTTTTTT.

This CDR3 reads CASSRDRVGGYTF. Here the CDR3 DNA reads TGTGCCAGCAGCCGGGACAGGGTCGGTGGCTACACCTTC. V and J are TRBV5-4 and TRBJ1-2; 9 nucleotides line up with TRBD1. The junction had 5 bases not matched to a gene; V was cut back by 4 bases and J by 7 bases. The germline V gene encodes CDR1 SGHNT and CDR2 YYREEE (reference sequence). CDR3 size: 13 residues. Full variable domain (rest looked up from reference TRBV5-4 and TRBJ1-2): ETGVTQSPTHLIKTRGQQVTLRCSSQSGHNTVSWYQQALGQGPQFIFQYYREEENGRGNFPPRFSGLQFPNYSSELNVNALELDDSALYLCASSRDRVGGYTFGSGTRLTVV.

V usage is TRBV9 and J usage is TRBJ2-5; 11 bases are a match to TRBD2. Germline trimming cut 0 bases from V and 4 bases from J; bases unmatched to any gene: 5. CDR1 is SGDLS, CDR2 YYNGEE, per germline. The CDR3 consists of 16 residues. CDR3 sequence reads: CASSVGTSGGGETQYF. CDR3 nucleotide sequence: TGTGCCAGCAGCGTAGGAACTAGCGGGGGCGGAGAGACCCAGTACTTC.

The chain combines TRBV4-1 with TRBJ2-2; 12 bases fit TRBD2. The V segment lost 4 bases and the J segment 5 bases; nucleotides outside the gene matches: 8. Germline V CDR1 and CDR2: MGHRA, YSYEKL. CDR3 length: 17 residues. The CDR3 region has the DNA TGCGCCAGCAGCCTAGAAGTGACTAGCGGGAGAACCGGGGAGCTGTTTTTT. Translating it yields CASSLEVTSGRTGELFF.

The CDR3 loop is CASRGLTKPLHF. In DNA form, the CDR3 reads TGTGCCAGCAGGGGACTTACCAAACCCCTCCACTTT. The chain recombines TRBV28 with TRBJ1-6, with a tentative D call TRBD1 (5 bases). V lost 6 bases to trimming and J lost 12 bases, with 12 bases between them. Looked up from germline, CDR1 is MDHEN and CDR2 is SYDVKM. This CDR3 spans 12 amino acids. Full variable domain (rest looked up from reference TRBV28 and TRBJ1-6): DVKVTQSSRYLVKRTGEKVFLECVQDMDHENMFWYRQDPGLGLRLIYFSYDVKMKEKGDIPEGYSVSREKKERFSLILESASTNQTSMYLCASRGLTKPLHFGNGTRLTVT.